Below are 22 T cell receptor beta chains sequenced from a single sample in a study of cytomegalovirus exposure and HLA in healthy donors (dated by TCRdb to 2016 to 2017). Libraries were built with the immunoSEQ multiplex PCR assay. TCRdb took over this immuneACCESS table, retaining in-frame rearrangements with V and J assigned. Such tables are incomplete; in checked studies, under half of the missing clones stem from an unresolved V gene, and the remainder is unexplained. Within this sample are 200,000 to 300,000 clones, with about 90% of them counted one time only. Together, the top ten hold under 4% of the sample. Material for sequencing was PBMCs. These receptors were collected from a woman in her thirties in good health and CMV-seronegative.

In its sample, this clone was seen a few times. The CDR3 loop is CASRGTGLYGYTF. In DNA form, the CDR3 reads TGTGCCAGCAGGGGGACAGGGCTCTATGGCTACACCTTC. The V call is TRBV25-1, the J call TRBJ1-2; TRBD1 matches at 9 bases. V dropped 6 bases and J dropped 4; count of bases not matched to a gene: 3. The CDR3 has 13 residues. The germline CDR1 and CDR2 sequences are MGHDK and SYGVNS.

V and J are TRBV4-1 and TRBJ1-3, with 9 bases lining up with TRBD1. Germline V gives CDR1 MGHRA, CDR2 YSYEKL. This CDR3 spans 16 amino acids. Losses at the gene ends were 0 bases for V and 1 base for J; bases not matched to a gene: 1. CDR3 in amino acids: CASSQDGTGSGNTIYF. The CDR3 nucleotides are TGCGCCAGCAGCCAAGATGGGACAGGGTCTGGAAACACCATATATTTT.

This chain links TRBV28 with TRBJ2-7, with D tentatively TRBD2 (5 bases). The CDR3 totals 15 residues. Per the germline V gene, CDR1 is MDHEN and CDR2 is SYDVKM. Deletions cut 6 bases from V and 2 bases from J, with 17 bases between. The CDR3, as DNA: TGTGCCAGCAGCAAATCTAGCTCCGGCGCCTACGAGCAGTACTTC. Translating gives CASSKSSSGAYEQYF.

V is TRBV27 and J is TRBJ2-5; D unclear. Looked up from germline, CDR1 is MNHEY and CDR2 is SMNVEV (reference sequence). The CDR3 contains 15 residues. Between the trimmed V and J ends, which lost 8 bases and 1 base, there was a span of 17 bases. This CDR3 reads CASPLRRSSQETQYF. DNA of the CDR3: TGTGCCAGCCCCCTCAGGCGAAGCTCCCAAGAGACCCAGTACTTC.

As for this clone: This specimen includes other DNA sequences encoding the same CDR3. The genes are TRBV28 and TRBJ1-5, with D tentatively TRBD1 (6 bases). Looked up from germline, CDR1 is MDHEN and CDR2 is SYDVKM. This CDR3 has 13 residues. V lost 6 bases and J lost 4, with 10 bases in between. CDR3 coding DNA: TGTGCCAGCAGCCCTCAGGGGAATCAGCCCCAGCATTTT. Protein product: CASSPQGNQPQHF.

The V call is TRBV7-9, the J call TRBJ2-7, with TRBD2 matching over 13 bases. V lost 4 bases, J lost 3 bases, and 3 bases stayed unmatched. CDR1 is SEHNR and CDR2 is FQNEAQ in the germline V gene (reference sequence). CDR3 length equals 15 residues. CDR3 nucleotide sequence: TGTGCCAGCAGCTCGAGGACTAGCGGGAGCTACGAGCAGTACTTC. It codes for CASSSRTSGSYEQYF.

The chain links TRBV30 to TRBJ2-1; D may be TRBD1 (6 bases). Germline loops: CDR1 GTSNPN, CDR2 SVGIG (reference sequence). There are 14 residues in the CDR3. V was trimmed by 0 bases and J by 0 bases, leaving 6 bases between them. CDR3 sequence: CAWSVGASYNEQFF. The DNA for the CDR3 is TGTGCCTGGAGTGTGGGGGCCTCCTACAATGAGCAGTTCTTC.

The chain has TRBV28 and TRBJ1-2; the match to TRBD1 covers 9 bases. J lost 5 bases, V lost 6 bases, and 7 bases had no gene match. The germline V gene has CDR1 MDHEN and CDR2 SYDVKM. The CDR3 is 14 amino acids. CDR3 sequence (DNA): TGTGCCAGCAGCTACAGGGGGCAGGGGTATGGCTACACCTTC. This sequence encodes CASSYRGQGYGYTF.

The gene calls are TRBV11-3 and TRBJ2-7; no clear D gene. V was cut by 5 bases and J by 4 bases, with 9 bases left in between. This CDR3 is 12 amino acids long. The germline V gene has CDR1 SGHNT and CDR2 YENEEA. The CDR3 nucleotides are TGTGCCAGCAGCGACGAAATATACGAGCAGTACTTC. Residues: CASSDEIYEQYF.

The chain links TRBV25-1 to TRBJ2-2; D perhaps matches TRBD1 (6 bases). The germline V gene encodes CDR1 MGHDK and CDR2 SYGVNS. CDR3 length: 14 amino acids. With 6 bases removed from V and 2 bases from J, the gap between germline ends came to 10 bases. CDR3 in amino acids: CASRDRLNTGELFF. The CDR3 bases are TGTGCCAGCAGGGACAGACTCAACACCGGGGAGCTGTTTTTT.

V and J are TRBV5-1 and TRBJ2-7; 11 positions agree with TRBD2. Germline V lookup: CDR1 SGHRS, CDR2 YFSETQ. V gave up 0 bases and J gave up 0 bases; unmatched junction bases: 5. The CDR3 runs 17 residues. DNA of the CDR3: TGCGCCAGCAGCTTGGGACTAGCGGGATCATACTCCTACGAGCAGTACTTC. This codes for CASSLGLAGSYSYEQYF.

The sample holds one count of this clone. The chain recombines TRBV11-2 with TRBJ2-3, with D possibly matching TRBD2 (6 bases). V dropped 2 bases and J dropped 4 bases, with 13 bases sitting between them. Germline lookup yields CDR1 SGHAT and CDR2 FQNNGV. The CDR3 runs to 15 residues. CDR3 loop: CASSLQGGNADTQYF. The CDR3 DNA is TGTGCCAGCAGCTTACAAGGAGGGAATGCAGATACGCAGTATTTT.

The CDR3 DNA reads as TGTGCCAGCACCTCAGGTAGCGGGAGAGATGGAGATACGCAGTATTTT. This translates into CASTSGSGRDGDTQYF. The chain carries TRBV5-4 and TRBJ2-3; 9 nucleotides align to TRBD2. The V gene end was trimmed by 6 bases and the J gene end by 5 bases; junction bases not matched to a gene: 13. The CDR3 totals 16 residues. Looked up from germline, CDR1 is SGHNT and CDR2 is YYREEE (reference sequence).

The gene calls are TRBV4-1 and TRBJ2-1; 7 bases are a match to TRBD2. The length of the CDR3 is 15 residues. After removal of 1 base from V and 6 bases from J, the junction contained 6 bases not matched to a gene. In germline, CDR1 is MGHRA, CDR2 YSYEKL. The CDR3 coding sequence is TGCGCCAGCAGCCAAGGCAGTCCGGGAGGCAATGAGCAGTTCTTC. Its translation is CASSQGSPGGNEQFF.

J is TRBJ2-1 and V is TRBV27, with unresolved D. This CDR3 contains 13 residues. Between the trimmed V and J ends, which lost 2 bases and 0 bases, there was a span of 2 bases. Germline CDR1 and CDR2: MNHEY and SMNVEV (reference sequence). This chain's CDR3 is CASSLASYNEQFF. The CDR3 DNA follows: TGTGCCAGCAGTTTAGCCTCCTACAATGAGCAGTTCTTC.

The genes are TRBV28 and TRBJ2-7; D call uncertain. CDR1 and CDR2 from the germline V gene are MDHEN and SYDVKM. The V end lost 5 bases, the J end lost 1 base, and 6 bases lay between the germline ends. This CDR3 spans 12 amino acids. CDR3 amino acids: CASSARSYEQYF. CDR3 DNA sequence: TGTGCCAGCAGTGCGAGATCCTACGAGCAGTACTTC.

This clone was recorded a few times. CDR3 residues: CASSLTGQATYEQYF. The DNA for the CDR3 is TGTGCCAGCAGTTTAACGGGGCAGGCCACCTACGAGCAGTACTTC. V gene TRBV27 combines with J gene TRBJ2-7; perhaps D is TRBD1 or TRBD2 (5 bases each). CDR1 is MNHEY, CDR2 SMNVEV, per germline (reference sequence). The CDR3 consists of 15 residues. Trimming removed 2 bases at V and 2 bases at J, with 13 bases between.

The chain carries TRBV5-6 and TRBJ1-5, with 7 positions matching TRBD1. CDR3 length: 17 residues. The ends lost 0 bases at V and 3 bases at J; junction bases unmatched: 9. Per the germline V gene, CDR1 is SGHDT and CDR2 is YYEEEE. The CDR3: CASSLGSAGQDNQPQHF. DNA for the CDR3: TGTGCCAGCAGCTTGGGAAGTGCTGGACAGGACAATCAGCCCCAGCATTTT.

V gene TRBV5-1 combines with J gene TRBJ1-1; D gene ambiguous. The CDR3 contains 14 residues. The V end lost 0 bases, the J end lost 1 base, and 7 bases lay between the germline ends. Germline lookup yields CDR1 SGHRS and CDR2 YFSETQ. This CDR3 reads CASSLDGSNTEAFF. CDR3 nucleotide sequence: TGCGCCAGCAGCTTGGACGGGTCGAACACTGAAGCTTTCTTT.

This sequence joins TRBV5-1 and TRBJ2-7; perhaps TRBD1 as D (5 bases). Between the trimmed V and J ends, which lost 2 bases and 6 bases, there was a span of 12 bases. The V gene's germline CDR1 is SGHRS and CDR2 YFSETQ. The CDR3 sequence is 13 residues long. The CDR3 region is CASSLGAPGEQYF. As DNA, the CDR3 is TGCGCCAGCAGCTTAGGGGCCCCCGGCGAGCAGTACTTC.

The chain uses TRBV4-1 and TRBJ2-5; the D gene is possibly TRBD2 (6 bases). Germline V lookup: CDR1 MGHRA, CDR2 YSYEKL. Trimming removed 1 base at V and 8 bases at J, with 11 bases between. The CDR3 spans 13 residues. The DNA for the CDR3 is TGCGCCAGCAGCCAAGCCCCTAGCGCCACCCAGTACTTC. It yields the protein CASSQAPSATQYF.

This chain connects TRBV5-8 to TRBJ2-7, with D uncertain. CDR3 length: 16 residues. Per germline, CDR1 SGHTS and CDR2 YDEGEE. V gave up 0 bases and J gave up 2 bases, with 15 bases separating them. The CDR3 region has the DNA TGTGCCAGCAGCTTGGGGGCAGTCCCCCTCGCCTACGAGCAGTACTTC. It translates to CASSLGAVPLAYEQYF.